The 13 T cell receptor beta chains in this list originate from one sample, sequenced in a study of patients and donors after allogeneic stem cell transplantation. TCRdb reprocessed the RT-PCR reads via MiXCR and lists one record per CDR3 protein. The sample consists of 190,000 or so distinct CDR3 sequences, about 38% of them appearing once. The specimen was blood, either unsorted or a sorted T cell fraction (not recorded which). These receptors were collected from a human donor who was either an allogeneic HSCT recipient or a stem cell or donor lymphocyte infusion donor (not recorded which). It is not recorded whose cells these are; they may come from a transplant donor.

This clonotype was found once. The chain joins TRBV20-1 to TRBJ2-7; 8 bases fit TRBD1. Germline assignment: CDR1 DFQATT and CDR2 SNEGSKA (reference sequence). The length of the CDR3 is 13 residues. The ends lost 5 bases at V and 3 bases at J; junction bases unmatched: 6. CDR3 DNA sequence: TGCAGTGCTGGCAGGACAGGGCGCTACGAGCAGTACTTC. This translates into CSAGRTGRYEQYF.

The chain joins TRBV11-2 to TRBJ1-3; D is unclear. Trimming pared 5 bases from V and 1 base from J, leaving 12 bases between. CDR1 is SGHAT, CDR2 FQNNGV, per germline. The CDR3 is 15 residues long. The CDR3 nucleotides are TGTGCCAGCAGCCCCCGAGTGGGATCTGGAAACACCATATATTTT. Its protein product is CASSPRVGSGNTIYF.

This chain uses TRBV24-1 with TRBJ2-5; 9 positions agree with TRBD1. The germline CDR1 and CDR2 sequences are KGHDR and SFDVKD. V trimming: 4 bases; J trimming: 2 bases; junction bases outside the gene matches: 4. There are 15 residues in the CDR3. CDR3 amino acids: CATSEIGTGQETQYF. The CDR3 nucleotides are TGTGCCACCAGTGAAATAGGGACAGGGCAAGAGACCCAGTACTTC.

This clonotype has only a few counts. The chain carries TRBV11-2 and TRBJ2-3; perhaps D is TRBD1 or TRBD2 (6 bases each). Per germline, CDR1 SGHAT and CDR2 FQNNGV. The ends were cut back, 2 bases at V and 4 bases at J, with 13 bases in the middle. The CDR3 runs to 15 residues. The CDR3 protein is CASSLMRGAADTQYF. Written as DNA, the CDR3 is TGTGCCAGCAGCTTAATGAGGGGGGCGGCAGATACGCAGTATTTT.

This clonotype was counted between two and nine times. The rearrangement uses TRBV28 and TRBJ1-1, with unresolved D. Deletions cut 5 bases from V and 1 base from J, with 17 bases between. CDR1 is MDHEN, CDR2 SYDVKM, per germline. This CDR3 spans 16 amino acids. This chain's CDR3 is CASSPYPATPNTEAFF. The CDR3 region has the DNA TGTGCCAGCAGTCCGTACCCAGCTACCCCGAACACTGAAGCTTTCTTT.

The CDR3 protein is CASSPWGGEYEQYF. CDR3 sequence (DNA): TGTGCCAGCAGCCCCTGGGGGGGAGAGTACGAGCAGTACTTC. The chain employs TRBV9 and TRBJ2-7; the match to TRBD2 covers 7 bases. V was pared by 4 bases and J by 4 bases, with 8 bases of the junction left unmatched. This CDR3 comprises 14 residues. The germline V gene encodes CDR1 SGDLS and CDR2 YYNGEE.

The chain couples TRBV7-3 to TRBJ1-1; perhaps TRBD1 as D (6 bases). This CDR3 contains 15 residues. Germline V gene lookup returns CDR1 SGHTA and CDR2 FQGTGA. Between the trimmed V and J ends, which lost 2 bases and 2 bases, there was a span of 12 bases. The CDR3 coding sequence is TGTGCCAGCAGCTTATCGGGGGGCGACAACACTGAAGCTTTCTTT. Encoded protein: CASSLSGGDNTEAFF. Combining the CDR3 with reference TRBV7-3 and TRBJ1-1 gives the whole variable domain GAGVSQTPSNKVTEKGKYVELRCDPISGHTALYWYRQSLGQGPEFLIYFQGTGAADDSGLPNDRFFAVRPEGSVSTLKIQRTERGDSAVYLCASSLSGGDNTEAFFGQGTRLTVV.

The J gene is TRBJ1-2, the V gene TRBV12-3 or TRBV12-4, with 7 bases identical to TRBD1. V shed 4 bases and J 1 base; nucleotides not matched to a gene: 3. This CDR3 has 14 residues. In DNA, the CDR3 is TGTGCCAGCAGTTCGACAGGGCGTAACTATGGCTACACCTTC. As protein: CASSSTGRNYGYTF.

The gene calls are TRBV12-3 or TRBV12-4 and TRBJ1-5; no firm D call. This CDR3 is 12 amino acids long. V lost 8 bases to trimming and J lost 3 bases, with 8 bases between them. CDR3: CASRLDNQPQHF. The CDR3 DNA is TGTGCCAGCCGCCTCGACAATCAGCCCCAGCATTTT.

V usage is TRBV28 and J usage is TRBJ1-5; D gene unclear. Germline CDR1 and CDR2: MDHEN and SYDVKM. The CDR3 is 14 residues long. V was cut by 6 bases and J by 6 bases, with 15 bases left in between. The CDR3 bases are TGTGCCAGCAGGCCTGGGGAGGTCGGTCAGCCCCAGCATTTT. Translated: CASRPGEVGQPQHF.

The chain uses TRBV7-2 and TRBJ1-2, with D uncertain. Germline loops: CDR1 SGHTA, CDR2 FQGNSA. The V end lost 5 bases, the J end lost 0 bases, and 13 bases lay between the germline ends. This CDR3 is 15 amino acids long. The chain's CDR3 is CASSQVDGSNYGYTF. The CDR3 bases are TGTGCCAGCAGCCAGGTGGACGGCTCTAACTATGGCTACACCTTC. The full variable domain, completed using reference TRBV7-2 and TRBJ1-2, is GAGVSQSPSNKVTEKGKDVELRCDPISGHTALYWYRQSLGQGLEFLIYFQGNSAPDKSGLPSDRFSAERTGGSVSTLTIQRTQQEDSAVYLCASSQVDGSNYGYTFGSGTRLTVV.

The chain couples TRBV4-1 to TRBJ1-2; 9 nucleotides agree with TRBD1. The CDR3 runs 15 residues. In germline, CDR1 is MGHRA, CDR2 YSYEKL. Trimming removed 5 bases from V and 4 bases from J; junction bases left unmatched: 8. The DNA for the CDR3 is TGCGCCAGCAGCACCCAACAGGGGGCGGGCTATGGCTACACCTTC. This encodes CASSTQQGAGYGYTF.

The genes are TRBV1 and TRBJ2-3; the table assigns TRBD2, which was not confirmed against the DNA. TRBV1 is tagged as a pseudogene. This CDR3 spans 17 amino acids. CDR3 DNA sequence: TGCACCAGCAGCCAAGCCCCACAGCGGGGGAGCACAGATACGCAGTATTTT. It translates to CTSSQAPQRGSTDTQYF.